These 29 T cell receptor beta chains were all obtained from the same sample, sequenced in a study of T-cell reconstitution after alpha-beta-depleted transplantation in children. As it was prepared, the TCRbeta library received unique molecular identifiers. From the PCR reads, TCRdb called clonotypes with MiXCR, one entry per CDR3 protein. This repertoire shows about 440,000 distinct CDR3 sequences, 43% found once; its top ten account for approximately 25%. The source material was PBMCs, sampled before TCRalphabeta/CD19-depleted stem cell transplant. These receptor sequences come from a girl aged 2-10 years with aplastic anemia, due to receive a stem cell transplant.

V is TRBV3-1 and J is TRBJ2-7, with D uncertain. V lost 5 bases to trimming and J lost 6 bases, with 17 bases between them. CDR3 length equals 14 residues. The germline gives CDR1 LGHDT, CDR2 YNNKEL (reference sequence). The CDR3 region is CASSSIPTLGEQYF. In DNA form, the CDR3 reads TGTGCCAGCAGCTCAATCCCCACCCTGGGCGAGCAGTACTTC.

This clonotype appeared a few times. The V call is TRBV15, the J call TRBJ2-2; a weak D match, TRBD2 (6 bases). The V gene lost 1 base and the J gene lost 9 bases, with 12 bases spanning the gap. Germline CDR1 LNHNV, CDR2 YYDKDF (reference sequence). The CDR3 has 14 residues. The CDR3 is CATSRGGVLRELFF. The CDR3 DNA reads as TGTGCCACCAGCAGAGGCGGGGTGTTGAGGGAGCTGTTTTTT.

In this sample, this clonotype turned up many times. This chain joins TRBV7-2 and TRBJ1-2; D is possibly TRBD1 (6 bases). Germline V gene sequence: CDR1 SGHTA, CDR2 FQGNSA. The V and J ends lost 2 bases and 8 bases respectively, with 18 bases between them. The CDR3 loop spans 15 amino acids. Here the CDR3 DNA reads TGTGCCAGCAGCTTAATAGGGGGGGATGCGGGCGGCTACACCTTC. Translating it yields CASSLIGGDAGGYTF.

This CDR3 reads CSVAGRGTDTQYF. The CDR3, as DNA: TGCAGTGTGGCCGGCCGGGGCACAGATACGCAGTATTTT. The J gene is TRBJ2-3, the V gene TRBV20-1; D is unresolved. This CDR3 is built from 13 residues. Germline lookup yields CDR1 DFQATT and CDR2 SNEGSKA (reference sequence). Trimming pared 7 bases from V and 1 base from J, leaving 12 bases between.

In this sample, this clonotype turned up many times. CDR3 in DNA: TGTGCCAGCAGTTTAGCACTAGCGGGAGTTAGCTCCTACAATGAGCAGTTCTTC. Protein: CASSLALAGVSSYNEQFF. J is TRBJ2-1 and V is TRBV12-3 or TRBV12-4; 11 bases are a match to TRBD2. This CDR3 spans 18 amino acids. J was trimmed by 0 bases and V by 0 bases; bases with no gene match: 4.

Worth noting for this clonotype: Its ends do not fully match the called genes, so a read error is possible. J is TRBJ2-3 and V is TRBV5-1; 8 nucleotides agree with TRBD2. The CDR3 is 14 residues long. Looked up from germline, CDR1 is SGHRS and CDR2 is YFSETQ. The CDR3 reads CASSARTSTDTQYF. The DNA of the CDR3 is TGCGCCAGCAGCGCACGGACTAGCACCGATACGCAGTATTTT.

The V gene is TRBV15, the J gene TRBJ2-5; D assignment may be TRBD1 or TRBD2 (5 bases each). CDR1 is LNHNV and CDR2 is YYDKDF in the germline V gene (reference sequence). CDR3 size: 18 residues. Trimming shortened V by 5 bases and J by 7 bases, and 29 bases separated the two germline ends. The CDR3 is CATSRTGTTNAGFGTQYF. The CDR3 bases are TGTGCCACCAGCCGCACCGGGACCACAAATGCTGGGTTCGGGACCCAGTACTTC.

V gene TRBV6-5 combines with J gene TRBJ2-5; D gene uncertain. Germline CDR1 MNHEY, CDR2 SVGAGI. Trimming removed 0 bases from V and 3 bases from J, with 8 bases in between. This CDR3 is built from 14 residues. This CDR3 reads CASSYSRREETQYF. CDR3 coding DNA: TGTGCCAGCAGTTACTCGAGGCGAGAAGAGACCCAGTACTTC.

The genes are TRBV20-1 and TRBJ2-1; 8 nucleotides line up with TRBD2. The junction had 9 bases not matched to a gene; V was cut back by 3 bases and J by 5 bases. Germline V gene data show CDR1 as DFQATT and CDR2 as SNEGSKA (reference sequence). This CDR3 is 15 amino acids long. DNA of the CDR3: TGCAGTGCTAGGGGGGGACTAGGGGCCAACAATGAGCAGTTCTTC. It codes for CSARGGLGANNEQFF.

The CDR3, as DNA: TGTGCCAGCAGCCAGCAGGTGGGGACAGGGGCGACTGGGGCCAACGTCCTGACTTTC. Amino acid sequence: CASSQQVGTGATGANVLTF. The gene calls are TRBV3-1 and TRBJ2-6; TRBD1 matches 10 bases. The CDR3 extends over 19 amino acids. The J segment lost 2 bases and the V segment lost 3 bases, leaving 10 bases of the junction unmatched. CDR1 is LGHDT and CDR2 is YNNKEL in the germline V gene (reference sequence).

This clonotype has at least ten counts. The chain combines TRBV28 with TRBJ1-1, with 8 bases identical to TRBD1. J lost 4 bases, V lost 6 bases, and 7 bases had no gene match. Germline CDR1 reads MDHEN; CDR2 reads SYDVKM. The CDR3 runs 14 residues. Here the CDR3 DNA reads TGTGCCAGCAGATCACCGGGACAGGCCACTGAAGCTTTCTTT. Translated, it gives CASRSPGQATEAFF. Using reference TRBV28 and TRBJ1-1 for the parts outside the CDR3, the full variable domain is DVKVTQSSRYLVKRTGEKVFLECVQDMDHENMFWYRQDPGLGLRLIYFSYDVKMKEKGDIPEGYSVSREKKERFSLILESASTNQTSMYLCASRSPGQATEAFFGQGTRLTVV.

This sequence joins TRBV7-3 and TRBJ2-1, with 14 bases lining up with TRBD2. V lost 5 bases, J lost 7 bases, and 4 bases stayed unmatched. Germline CDR1 and CDR2: SGHTA and FQGTGA. There are 15 residues in the CDR3. The CDR3, as DNA: TGTGCCAGCAGCCAGACTAGCGGGGGGGGAAATGAGCAGTTCTTC. Translation: CASSQTSGGGNEQFF.

This clonotype was detected only a few times. The CDR3, as DNA: TGCGCCAGCAGCTCGGGACTAGCGGGAGGTCCAGATACGCAGTATTTT. It codes for CASSSGLAGGPDTQYF. V usage is TRBV5-1 and J usage is TRBJ2-3, with 15 bases that match TRBD2. Germline CDR1 is SGHRS and CDR2 is YFSETQ. The CDR3 runs 16 residues. The J segment lost 4 bases and the V segment lost 3 bases, leaving 3 bases of the junction unmatched.

The chain uses TRBV20-1 and TRBJ1-2; maybe TRBD1 (6 bases). V was cut by 6 bases and J by 7 bases, with 15 bases left in between. Per the germline V gene, CDR1 is DFQATT and CDR2 is SNEGSKA (reference sequence). This CDR3 region has 12 residues. As DNA, the CDR3 is TGCAGTGCCCCTCAGGGGTCGATTGGCTACACCTTC. Translation gives CSAPQGSIGYTF.

This clonotype was detected ten times or more. This chain links TRBV7-9 with TRBJ2-7; tentatively, D is TRBD2 (6 bases). The germline gives CDR1 SEHNR, CDR2 FQNEAQ (reference sequence). Trimming left V 1 base short and J 5 bases short, with 12 bases between. CDR3 size: 14 residues. CDR3 residues: CASSLGAGRNEQYF. CDR3 in DNA: TGTGCCAGCAGCTTAGGGGCGGGAAGAAACGAGCAGTACTTC.

This clonotype was detected ten times or more. The rearrangement joins TRBV7-6 to TRBJ2-5; the D is unclear. Trimming removed 0 bases at V and 5 bases at J, with 7 bases between. The germline gives CDR1 SGHVS, CDR2 FNYEAQ. The CDR3 is made up of 13 amino acids. CDR3 in amino acids: CASSLAGPETQYF. Here the CDR3 DNA reads TGTGCCAGCAGCTTAGCGGGTCCGGAGACCCAGTACTTC.

This clonotype was observed a few times. The chain couples TRBV4-1 to TRBJ2-7, with D possibly being TRBD2 (5 bases). Germline assignment: CDR1 MGHRA and CDR2 YSYEKL. CDR3 length equals 17 residues. V was trimmed by 0 bases and J by 2 bases, leaving 17 bases between them. The CDR3 sequence: CASSQDKSGTLTYEQYF. The CDR3 DNA reads as TGCGCCAGCAGCCAAGATAAAAGCGGAACCCTTACCTACGAGCAGTACTTC.

This clonotype was seen a handful of times. This chain links TRBV12-3 or TRBV12-4 with TRBJ2-5; 7 bases match TRBD2. This CDR3 spans 13 amino acids. V dropped 4 bases and J dropped 1; count of bases not matched to a gene: 0. In DNA form, the CDR3 reads TGTGCCAGCAGTTGGACTAGCCAAGAGACCCAGTACTTC. Protein product: CASSWTSQETQYF.

The chain combines TRBV20-1 with TRBJ2-5; possible D gene TRBD2, 6 bases. Germline assignment: CDR1 DFQATT and CDR2 SNEGSKA (reference sequence). Deletions cut 0 bases from V and 2 bases from J, with 16 bases between. This CDR3 contains 16 residues. The CDR3 spells CSARDSVLARQETQYF. DNA of the CDR3: TGCAGTGCTAGAGATTCTGTCCTAGCGAGACAAGAGACCCAGTACTTC.

The chain combines TRBV6-1 with TRBJ2-6; no firm D call. V was cut by 6 bases and J by 4 bases, with 13 bases left in between. Looked up from germline, CDR1 is MNHNS and CDR2 is SASEGT. This CDR3 is 15 amino acids long. The CDR3 coding sequence is TGTGCCAGCAGCCCCGATAGGCCGGGGGCCAACGTCCTGACTTTC. Translation gives CASSPDRPGANVLTF.

This clonotype was recorded a few times. The chain employs TRBV28 and TRBJ1-6; D ambiguous. The CDR3 has 15 residues. Trimming left V 8 bases short and J 0 bases short, with 11 bases between. CDR1 and CDR2 (germline): MDHEN, SYDVKM. CDR3 DNA: TGTGCCAGCGTCCGACGGGGCTCCTATAATTCACCCCTCCACTTT. It is translated as CASVRRGSYNSPLHF.

This clonotype was seen more than once but under ten times. This rearrangement joins TRBV15 to TRBJ2-2; 13 bases line up with TRBD2. The ends lost 5 bases at V and 6 bases at J; junction bases unmatched: 9. The CDR3 is made up of 17 amino acids. The germline V gene has CDR1 LNHNV and CDR2 YYDKDF (reference sequence). The CDR3 nucleotides are TGTGCCACCAGCTCCCTCGAGGGACTAGCGGGATCCGGGGAGCTGTTTTTT. Its translation is CATSSLEGLAGSGELFF. The full variable domain, rest sourced from reference TRBV15 and TRBJ2-2, is DAMVIQNPRYQVTQFGKPVTLSCSQTLNHNVMYWYQQKSSQAPKLLFHYYDKDFNNEADTPDNFQSRRPNTSFCFLDIRSPGLGDTAMYLCATSSLEGLAGSGELFFGEGSRLTVL.

This clonotype was counted between two and nine times. The V gene is TRBV25-1, the J gene TRBJ2-1; the D is unclear. The germline V gene has CDR1 MGHDK and CDR2 SYGVNS. The CDR3 is made up of 16 amino acids. Between the trimmed V and J ends, which lost 4 bases and 6 bases, there was a span of 19 bases. The CDR3 DNA sequence: TGTGCCAGCAGTGCCGTGGCCCCGGATAGATTCAATGAGCAGTTCTTC. Translated, it gives CASSAVAPDRFNEQFF.

V is TRBV14 and J is TRBJ2-5, with 10 bases identical to TRBD2. The CDR3 is 15 residues long. From germline, CDR1 is SGHDN and CDR2 FVKESK. Trimming cost V 2 bases and J 3 bases; bases outside gene matches: 3. The CDR3 sequence is CASSQRTSGKETQYF. Written as DNA, the CDR3 is TGTGCCAGCAGCCAAAGGACTAGCGGAAAAGAGACCCAGTACTTC.

This clonotype was recorded only once. J is TRBJ2-3 and V is TRBV6-2 or TRBV6-3, with TRBD1 identical over 7 bases. This CDR3 has 15 amino acids. The V segment lost 6 bases and the J segment 2 bases; nucleotides outside the gene matches: 8. From germline, CDR1 is MNHEY and CDR2 SVGEGT. The CDR3 bases are TGTGCCAGCAGCCGGGACAGCACCCTCACAGATACGCAGTATTTT. Translating it yields CASSRDSTLTDTQYF.

This clonotype appeared many times. This chain uses TRBV28 with TRBJ1-2, with 7 bases lining up with TRBD1. The CDR3 is 14 amino acids. The V gene's germline CDR1 is MDHEN and CDR2 SYDVKM. J gave up 4 bases and V 6 bases, and 8 bases lay outside the gene matches. As DNA, the CDR3 is TGTGCCAGCAGGGGGGACAGAGGGATCTATGGCTACACCTTC. Its translation: CASRGDRGIYGYTF.

This clonotype was recorded at least ten times. The rearrangement uses TRBV20-1 and TRBJ2-1; D gene ambiguous. Trimming left V 5 bases short and J 4 bases short, with 12 bases between. The CDR3 covers 13 residues. CDR1 DFQATT and CDR2 SNEGSKA come from the germline V gene (reference sequence). The CDR3 loop is CSAGKDTYNEQFF. As DNA, the CDR3 is TGCAGTGCTGGTAAAGACACTTACAATGAGCAGTTCTTC.

This chain joins TRBV24-1 and TRBJ2-3, with D maybe TRBD2 (5 bases). Germline V gene lookup returns CDR1 KGHDR and CDR2 SFDVKD. The V end was cut by 3 bases, the J end by 4 bases, with 13 bases between. The length of the CDR3 is 15 residues. CDR3 DNA: TGTGCCACCAGTGATCCGAGGACTGTACCAGATACGCAGTATTTT. Translation: CATSDPRTVPDTQYF.

This clonotype was recorded at least ten times. The chain combines TRBV12-3 or TRBV12-4 with TRBJ2-7; tentatively, D is TRBD1 or TRBD2 (5 bases each). CDR3 length: 14 residues. V lost 4 bases and J lost 7, with 17 bases in between. The CDR3 DNA sequence: TGTGCCAGCAGTTCTCGCAGGGAAACGGGAGAGCAGTACTTC. This gives the protein CASSSRRETGEQYF.